This T cell receptor (beta chain) appears in the sequencing data of a study of T cells in Graves' hyperthyroidism and ophthalmopathy. The study's findings and limits: Model output signaled ophthalmopathy a median around 6.9 months ahead of onset. Most clonotypes that expanded in the thyroid above 0.001 also showed up in blood.

Amplification yielded TCR beta CDR3 regions, with RNA transcripts as the source. The TCR CDR3 was amplified in a first-round RT-PCR using the HTBI primer set. TCRdb re-called the multiplex PCR reads through MiXCR, storing one row per CDR3 protein. The sample includes about 560,000 distinct CDR3 sequences, around 16% of them seen just once. Patients with uncontrolled infections, other autoimmune diseases, pregnancy or lactation were excluded. Diagnosing involved the use of clinical symptoms, serum thyroxine and TRAb, thyroid ultrasound and orbital computed tomography. CDR1 and CDR2 from the germline V gene are SGHAT and FQNNGV. There are 16 residues in the CDR3. This clonotype was seen a few times. Its specificity is unknown. A read error may explain this, as a much larger clone is one base away.

The chain combines TRBV11-2 with TRBJ1-1, with unresolved D. Input material: blood. The source of this sequence is a woman in her 30s with Graves' hyperthyroidism. For the CDR3, the DNA is TGTGACAGCAGCTTAGATTTTAACAGAATGAACACTGAAGCTTTCTTT. Translation gives CDSSLDFNRMNTEAFF.